Presented here are 30 T cell receptor beta chains from one specimen sequenced in a study of cytomegalovirus exposure and HLA in healthy donors. PCR involved 60 Vbeta and 13 Jbeta primers. TCRdb keeps only in-frame clones here, not all; method: immunoSEQ multiplex PCR. The sample consists of about 180,000 clones, 70% to 80% of them appearing once. The material sequenced was PBMCs. The receptors originated from a man aged 18-30 years in good health and CMV-seronegative.

CDR3 bases: TGTGCCAGCAACCACCAACCTTACAGGGGTAACGAGCAGTACTTC. It translates to CASNHQPYRGNEQYF. This chain uses TRBV6-1 with TRBJ2-7; 7 bases agree with TRBD1. Germline V CDR1 and CDR2: MNHNS, SASEGT. Unmatched junction bases numbered 14, after V lost 7 bases and J lost 5 bases. CDR3 length: 15 amino acids.

Details on this clone: Other DNA sequences from this sample encode an identical CDR3 as well. This chain links TRBV5-1 with TRBJ1-5; 12 bases map to TRBD1. V was clipped by 3 bases and J by 7 bases; unmatched bases: 5. Germline CDR1 reads SGHRS; CDR2 reads YFSETQ. The CDR3 contains 15 residues. The CDR3 region is CASSSGTGGGQPQHF. The CDR3 coding sequence is TGCGCCAGCAGCTCCGGGACAGGGGGCGGGCAGCCCCAGCATTTT.

This clone has more than one count but fewer than ten. This CDR3 is CASSQGDRTTNEKLFF. The CDR3 nucleotides are TGTGCCAGCAGCCAAGGCGACAGAACAACTAATGAAAAACTGTTTTTT. The rearrangement uses TRBV4-2 and TRBJ1-4, with D tentatively TRBD1 (5 bases). Germline CDR1 reads LGHNA; CDR2 reads YNFKEQ. V was shortened by 1 base and J by 0 bases, with 9 bases between the two germline ends. The CDR3 has 16 residues.

The V gene is TRBV2, the J gene TRBJ2-2; 7 positions agree with TRBD1. The length of the CDR3 is 15 residues. Trimming at V came to 3 bases and at J to 4 bases, leaving 5 bases not matched to a gene. Germline V CDR1 and CDR2: SNHLY, FYNNEI. The DNA of the CDR3 is TGTGCCAGCAGTGACTACGACAGGGTCACCGGGGAGCTGTTTTTT. It specifies CASSDYDRVTGELFF.

This clone occurred once. V is TRBV5-6 and J is TRBJ2-4; D possibly corresponds to TRBD1 (7 bases). This CDR3 spans 16 amino acids. From germline, CDR1 is SGHDT and CDR2 YYEEEE. The V end was cut by 0 bases, the J end by 7 bases, with 17 bases between. This CDR3 reads CASSLGSGGPRNIQYF. The CDR3 DNA follows: TGTGCCAGCAGCTTGGGGTCAGGGGGGCCCAGGAACATTCAGTACTTC.

The rearrangement joins TRBV6-1 to TRBJ2-2; maybe TRBD1 (5 bases). Germline V CDR1 and CDR2: MNHNS, SASEGT. CDR3 length: 15 residues. The V gene lost 4 bases and the J gene lost 3 bases, with 12 bases spanning the gap. CDR3 residues: CASSVGQGDTGELFF. The CDR3 region has the DNA TGTGCCAGCAGTGTTGGGCAGGGCGACACCGGGGAGCTGTTTTTT.

The V gene is TRBV7-2, the J gene TRBJ1-2; 8 bases line up with TRBD1. The V gene end was trimmed by 6 bases and the J gene end by 3 bases; junction bases not matched to a gene: 9. Germline V CDR1 and CDR2: SGHTA, FQGNSA. The CDR3 has 15 residues. CDR3 bases: TGTGCCAGCAGTGCGGACAGGGATTGCTACTATGGCTACACCTTC. Translated, it gives CASSADRDCYYGYTF. Supplemented by reference TRBV7-2 and TRBJ1-2, the full variable domain reads GAGVSQSPSNKVTEKGKDVELRCDPISGHTALYWYRQSLGQGLEFLIYFQGNSAPDKSGLPSDRFSAERTGGSVSTLTIQRTQQEDSAVYLCASSADRDCYYGYTFGSGTRLTVV.

V usage is TRBV27 and J usage is TRBJ1-1, with D possibly being TRBD1 (5 bases). CDR1 and CDR2 (germline): MNHEY, SMNVEV (reference sequence). This CDR3 contains 12 residues. Trimming left V 10 bases short and J 0 bases short, with 9 bases between. CDR3 protein: CATRGLNTEAFF. The CDR3 region has the DNA TGTGCCACCCGGGGGTTGAACACTGAAGCTTTCTTT.

CDR3 protein: CSVAKGQGTKNIQYF. The CDR3 DNA sequence: TGCAGCGTTGCTAAAGGACAGGGGACAAAGAACATTCAGTACTTC. J is TRBJ2-4 and V is TRBV29-1; 9 nucleotides match TRBD1. Germline lookup yields CDR1 SQVTM and CDR2 ANQGSEA. The CDR3 covers 15 residues. V lost 4 bases and J lost 7; bases outside the gene matches: 11.

This chain joins TRBV27 and TRBJ2-7; 11 bases are shared with TRBD1. Trimming cost V 4 bases and J 3 bases; bases outside gene matches: 5. CDR1 and CDR2 (germline): MNHEY, SMNVEV (reference sequence). CDR3 size: 15 residues. This CDR3 reads CASSSRGQGGYEQYF. CDR3 bases: TGTGCCAGCAGTTCTAGGGGACAGGGGGGCTACGAGCAGTACTTC.

The chain employs TRBV5-5 and TRBJ1-3; D is unresolved. With 4 bases removed from V and 7 bases from J, the gap between germline ends came to 18 bases. CDR1 and CDR2 (germline): SGHKS, YYEKEE (reference sequence). The CDR3 spans 15 residues. Written as DNA, the CDR3 is TGTGCCAGCAGCCCGAAACAAGCGCTGAGTAACACCATATATTTT. Translation gives CASSPKQALSNTIYF. The variable domain in full, with the rest retrieved from reference TRBV5-5 and TRBJ1-3, is DAGVTQSPTHLIKTRGQQVTLRCSPISGHKSVSWYQQVLGQGPQFIFQYYEKEERGRGNFPDRFSARQFPNYSSELNVNALLLGDSALYLCASSPKQALSNTIYFGEGSWLTVV.

The table lists this clone with a count of one. This sequence joins TRBV9 and TRBJ2-3; a weak D match, TRBD2 (6 bases). Between the trimmed V and J ends, which lost 2 bases and 0 bases, there was a span of 10 bases. Germline CDR1 and CDR2: SGDLS and YYNGEE. The CDR3 has 15 amino acids. The CDR3: CASSVRTTSTDTQYF. CDR3 bases: TGTGCCAGCAGCGTTAGGACTACCAGCACAGATACGCAGTATTTT. The full variable domain, rest sourced from reference TRBV9 and TRBJ2-3, is DSGVTQTPKHLITATGQRVTLRCSPRSGDLSVYWYQQSLDQGLQFLIQYYNGEERAKGNILERFSAQQFPDLHSELNLSSLELGDSALYFCASSVRTTSTDTQYFGPGTRLTVL.

V is TRBV6-4 and J is TRBJ2-1; 13 bases are shared with TRBD2. Looked up from germline, CDR1 is MRHNA and CDR2 is SNTAGT. V shed 6 bases and J 7 bases; nucleotides not matched to a gene: 6. The CDR3 is 15 residues long. CDR3 bases: TGTGCCAGCAGCCTAACTAGCGGGAGGGCAAATGAGCAGTTCTTC. Translation gives CASSLTSGRANEQFF.

This rearrangement joins TRBV6-5 to TRBJ1-1; D possibly corresponds to TRBD1 (6 bases). Germline loops: CDR1 MNHEY, CDR2 SVGAGI. The V end was cut by 7 bases, the J end by 1 base, with 10 bases between. The CDR3 contains 13 residues. The DNA of the CDR3 is TGTGCCAGCACTAGGGGGGGGAACACTGAAGCTTTCTTT. It yields the protein CASTRGGNTEAFF.

V is TRBV29-1 and J is TRBJ1-6; possibly TRBD1 for D (5 bases). V lost 6 bases, J lost 4 bases, and 10 bases lay in between. Germline V lookup: CDR1 SQVTM, CDR2 ANQGSEA. The CDR3 spans 13 residues. The CDR3 nucleotides read TGCAGCGTAGGCAGGGTTTATAATTCACCCCTCCACTTT. It encodes CSVGRVYNSPLHF.

The chain couples TRBV2 to TRBJ2-3, with a possible D match to TRBD1 (6 bases). Germline loops: CDR1 SNHLY, CDR2 FYNNEI. CDR3 size: 15 residues. V gave up 2 bases and J gave up 4 bases, with 13 bases separating them. CDR3 in amino acids: CASSESWGQADTQYF. The CDR3 DNA follows: TGTGCCAGCAGTGAATCGTGGGGGCAGGCAGATACGCAGTATTTT.

The rearrangement links TRBV6-5 to TRBJ1-3; D call uncertain. V was clipped by 9 bases and J by 8 bases, with 20 bases between them. CDR3 length equals 14 residues. The germline CDR1 and CDR2 sequences are MNHEY and SVGAGI. Here the CDR3 DNA reads TGTGCCAGTAATTCTGGGGAGGGAAGGGACACCATATATTTT. Translation gives CASNSGEGRDTIYF.

This clone was counted a single time. The chain links TRBV7-2 to TRBJ2-7; no clear D. CDR1 is SGHTA and CDR2 is FQGNSA in the germline V gene. Trimming took 3 bases from V and 9 from J, leaving 12 bases between them. This CDR3 spans 12 amino acids. The CDR3 protein is CASSLSGLPQYF. As DNA, the CDR3 is TGTGCCAGCAGCTTGTCAGGTCTCCCGCAGTACTTC. Filled out from reference TRBV7-2 and TRBJ2-7, the complete variable domain reads GAGVSQSPSNKVTEKGKDVELRCDPISGHTALYWYRQSLGQGLEFLIYFQGNSAPDKSGLPSDRFSAERTGGSVSTLTIQRTQQEDSAVYLCASSLSGLPQYFGPGTRLTVT.

This sequence joins TRBV9 and TRBJ2-2; maybe TRBD1 (5 bases). Trimming cost V 4 bases and J 4 bases, with 17 bases left between them. CDR1 and CDR2 from the germline V gene are SGDLS and YYNGEE. This CDR3 region has 16 residues. CDR3 coding DNA: TGTGCCAGCAGCCAATATCAGGGTAGGGGCACCGGGGAGCTGTTTTTT. It is translated as CASSQYQGRGTGELFF.

Only a few counts were recorded for this clone. The chain has TRBV7-4 and TRBJ1-2, with 8 nucleotides matching TRBD1. Trimming cost V 8 bases and J 4 bases; bases outside gene matches: 18. There are 17 residues in the CDR3. The V gene's germline CDR1 is SGHVT and CDR2 SQSDAQ. The CDR3 bases are TGTGCCAGCTCGTCCCGGGACAGGAGCGAATCCGGCTATGGCTACACCTTC. Its translation: CASSSRDRSESGYGYTF.

The chain joins TRBV6-1 to TRBJ1-2, with D unresolved. The CDR3 runs to 13 residues. Germline V CDR1 and CDR2: MNHNS, SASEGT. Between the trimmed V and J ends, which lost 3 bases and 6 bases, there was a span of 11 bases. In DNA, the CDR3 is TGTGCCAGCAGTGAGAGACAAGATAATGGCTACACCTTC. Protein sequence: CASSERQDNGYTF.

The V and J genes are TRBV27 and TRBJ2-1; D is perhaps TRBD2 (7 bases). Germline loops: CDR1 MNHEY, CDR2 SMNVEV (reference sequence). The CDR3 consists of 16 residues. Trimming removed 5 bases at V and 12 bases at J, with 26 bases between. DNA for the CDR3: TGTGCCAGCAGTCCGCCGGGGGGCCGAACGCGGTCCTGGCAGTTCTTC. It codes for CASSPPGGRTRSWQFF.

The V and J genes are TRBV7-8 and TRBJ1-4; 8 nucleotides align to TRBD1. Germline V CDR1 and CDR2: SGHVS, FQNEAQ. With V trimmed by 3 bases and J by 2 bases, 2 bases remained unmatched. This CDR3 has 15 amino acids. The CDR3 sequence: CASSFRGLTNEKLFF. CDR3 in DNA: TGTGCCAGCAGCTTCAGGGGGCTGACTAATGAAAAACTGTTTTTT.

The chain uses TRBV5-4 and TRBJ2-7; no definite D call. The CDR3 is 14 residues long. V was clipped by 0 bases and J by 2 bases, with 9 bases between them. CDR1 and CDR2 from the germline V gene are SGHNT and YYREEE (reference sequence). The CDR3 DNA reads TGTGCCAGCAGCTTGGGGCAAAATCCCTACGAGCAGTACTTC. Its translation is CASSLGQNPYEQYF.

This sequence joins TRBV27 and TRBJ1-1, with D perhaps matching TRBD1 (6 bases). Trimming took 6 bases from V and 0 from J, leaving 17 bases between them. The CDR3 has 16 residues. CDR1 is MNHEY and CDR2 is SMNVEV in the germline V gene (reference sequence). The CDR3 is CASSPTITGLNTEAFF. In DNA, the CDR3 is TGTGCCAGCAGCCCCACTATAACAGGGCTGAACACTGAAGCTTTCTTT.

The V call is TRBV6-4, the J call TRBJ2-1, with 10 bases that match TRBD2. Germline loops: CDR1 MRHNA, CDR2 SNTAGT. Trimming cost V 3 bases and J 8 bases; bases outside gene matches: 7. This CDR3 is 15 amino acids long. Here the CDR3 reads CASSEESGRADEQFF. In DNA form, the CDR3 reads TGTGCCAGCAGTGAAGAAAGCGGGAGGGCCGATGAGCAGTTCTTC.

The rearrangement links TRBV27 to TRBJ1-6, with D uncertain. Germline V gene sequence: CDR1 MNHEY, CDR2 SMNVEV (reference sequence). CDR3 length: 14 amino acids. The germline V and J ends were trimmed by 6 bases and 4 bases, with 10 bases remaining between them. The CDR3 sequence is CASSPNQYNSPLHF. The CDR3 DNA follows: TGTGCCAGCAGCCCCAATCAGTATAATTCACCCCTCCACTTT.

The chain combines TRBV28 with TRBJ2-5, with 10 bases identical to TRBD2. The V gene's germline CDR1 is MDHEN and CDR2 SYDVKM. The CDR3 loop spans 17 amino acids. Trimming removed 1 base from V and 5 bases from J; junction bases left unmatched: 10. The CDR3 loop reads CASSLSGSGGAGETQYF. In nucleotides, the CDR3 is TGTGCCAGCAGTTTATCTGGCAGCGGGGGGGCGGGGGAGACCCAGTACTTC.

This clone was seen a handful of times. The chain carries TRBV6-5 and TRBJ1-5; D unclear. In germline, CDR1 is MNHEY, CDR2 SVGAGI. This CDR3 contains 14 residues. The V gene lost 10 bases and the J gene lost 6 bases, with 19 bases spanning the gap. The DNA for the CDR3 is TGTGCCACTGGAGGACCAGCATCGGGTCAGCCCCAGCATTTT. This sequence encodes CATGGPASGQPQHF.

The chain uses TRBV6-6 and TRBJ1-2; 10 bases fit TRBD1. V gave up 6 bases and J gave up 5 bases; unmatched junction bases: 6. The germline CDR1 and CDR2 sequences are MNHNY and SVGAGI (reference sequence). The CDR3 is made up of 14 amino acids. The DNA of the CDR3 is TGTGCCAGCAGCTCCGGACAGGGGGGATATGGCTACACCTTC. Protein sequence: CASSSGQGGYGYTF.